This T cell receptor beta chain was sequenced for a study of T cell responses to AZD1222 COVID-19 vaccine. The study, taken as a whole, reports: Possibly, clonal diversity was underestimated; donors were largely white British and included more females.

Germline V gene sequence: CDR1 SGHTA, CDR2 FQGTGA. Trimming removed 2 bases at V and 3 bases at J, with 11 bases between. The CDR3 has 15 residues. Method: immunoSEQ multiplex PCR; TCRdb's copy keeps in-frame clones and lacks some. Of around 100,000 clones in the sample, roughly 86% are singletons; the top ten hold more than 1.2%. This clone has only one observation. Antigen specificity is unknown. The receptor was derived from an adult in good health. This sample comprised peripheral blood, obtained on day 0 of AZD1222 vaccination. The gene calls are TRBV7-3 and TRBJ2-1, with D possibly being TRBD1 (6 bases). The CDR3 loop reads CASSLPGQHYNEQFF. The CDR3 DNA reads TGTGCCAGCAGCTTACCGGGACAACACTACAATGAGCAGTTCTTC.